This T cell receptor beta chain was profiled in a study of cytomegalovirus exposure and HLA in healthy donors. V dropped 9 bases and J dropped 0 bases, with 18 bases sitting between them. CDR1 and CDR2 (germline): SGHVS, FNYEAQ. CDR3 length equals 15 residues. PCR employed 60 Vbeta and 13 Jbeta primers. Libraries were prepared by immunoSEQ multiplex PCR; TCRdb keeps only in-frame clonotypes and omits some of them. Of 100,000 to 150,000 clones in the sample, roughly 80% were seen once. The TCR sequence derives from a middle-aged woman in good health and CMV-seronegative. The chain couples TRBV7-6 to TRBJ2-7; tentatively, D is TRBD2 (5 bases). The material sequenced was PBMCs. This CDR3 is CASSLGSGTSYEQYF. The CDR3 coding sequence is TGTGCCAGTTCACTAGGGTCCGGAACCTCCTACGAGCAGTACTTC.